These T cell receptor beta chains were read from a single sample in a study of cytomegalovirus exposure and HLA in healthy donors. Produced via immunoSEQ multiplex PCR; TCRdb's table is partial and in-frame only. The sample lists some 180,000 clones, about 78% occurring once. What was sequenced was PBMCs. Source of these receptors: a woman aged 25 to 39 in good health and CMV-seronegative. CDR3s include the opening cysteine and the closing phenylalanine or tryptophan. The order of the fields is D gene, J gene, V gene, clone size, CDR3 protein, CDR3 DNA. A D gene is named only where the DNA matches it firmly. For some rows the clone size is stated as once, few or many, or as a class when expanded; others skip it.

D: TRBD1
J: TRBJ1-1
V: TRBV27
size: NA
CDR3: CASSLFQGAETEAFF
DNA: TGTGCCAGCAGTTTATTTCAGGGGGCGGAAACTGAAGCTTTCTTT

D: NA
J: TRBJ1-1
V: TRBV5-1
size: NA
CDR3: CASSLSGANTEAFF
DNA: TGCGCCAGCAGCTTGTCAGGGGCGAACACTGAAGCTTTCTTT

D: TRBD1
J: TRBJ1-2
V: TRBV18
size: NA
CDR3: CASSQGQGVNYGYTF
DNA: TGTGCCAGCTCCCAAGGACAGGGAGTTAACTATGGCTACACCTTC

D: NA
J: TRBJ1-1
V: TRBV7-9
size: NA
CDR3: CASSQKNTEAFF
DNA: TGTGCCAGCAGCCAGAAGAACACTGAAGCTTTCTTT

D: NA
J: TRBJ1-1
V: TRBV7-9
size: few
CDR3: CASSYNRIGTEAFF
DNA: TGTGCCAGCAGCTACAACAGAATAGGCACTGAAGCTTTCTTT

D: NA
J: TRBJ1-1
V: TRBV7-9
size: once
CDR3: CASSLPGGPDTEAFF
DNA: TGTGCCAGCAGCTTGCCGGGGGGGCCGGACACTGAAGCTTTCTTT

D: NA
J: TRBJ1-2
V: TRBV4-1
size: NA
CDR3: CASSHLTPPYTF
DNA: TGCGCCAGCAGCCACCTAACGCCTCCCTACACCTTC

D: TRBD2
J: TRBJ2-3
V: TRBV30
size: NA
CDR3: CAWRGLAGDTQYF
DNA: TGTGCCTGGAGGGGACTAGCGGGAGATACGCAGTATTTT

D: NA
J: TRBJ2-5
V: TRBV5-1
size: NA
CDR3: CASSLEPLYQETQYF
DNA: TGCGCCAGCAGCTTGGAGCCACTATACCAAGAGACCCAGTACTTC

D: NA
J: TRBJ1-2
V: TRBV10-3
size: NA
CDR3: CAIRGSLNGNYGYTF
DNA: TGTGCCATCAGAGGTTCACTGAACGGGAACTATGGCTACACCTTC

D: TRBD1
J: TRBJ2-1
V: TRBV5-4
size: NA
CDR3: CASSGQGAYNEQFF
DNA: TGTGCCAGCAGCGGACAGGGGGCGTATAATGAGCAGTTCTTC

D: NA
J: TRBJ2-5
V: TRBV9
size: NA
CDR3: CASSVASVQETQYF
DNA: TGTGCCAGCAGCGTAGCTAGCGTACAAGAGACCCAGTACTTC

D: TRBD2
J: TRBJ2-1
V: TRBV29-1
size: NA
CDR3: CSTLGTNGSSEQFF
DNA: TGCAGCACCTTGGGGACTAACGGCAGCTCTGAGCAGTTCTTC

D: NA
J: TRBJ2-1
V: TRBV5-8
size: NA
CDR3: CASSLVAGLRQQFF
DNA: TGTGCCAGCAGCTTGGTTGCGGGACTCCGCCAACAGTTCTTC

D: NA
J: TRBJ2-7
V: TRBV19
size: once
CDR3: CASSSGSYVEQYF
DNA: TGTGCCAGTAGTAGCGGCTCCTACGTCGAGCAGTACTTC

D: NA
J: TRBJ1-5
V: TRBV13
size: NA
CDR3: CASSSGGRPQHF
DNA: TGTGCCAGCAGCAGCGGGGGGAGGCCCCAGCATTTT

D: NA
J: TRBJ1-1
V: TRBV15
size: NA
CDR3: CATSREPFGENCLF
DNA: TGTGCCACCAGCAGAGAGCCCTTTGGGGAGAACTGTCTCTTT

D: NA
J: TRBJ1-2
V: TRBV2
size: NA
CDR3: CASSRGGAIGYTF
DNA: TGTGCCAGCTCCCGGGGGGGGGCGATTGGCTACACCTTC

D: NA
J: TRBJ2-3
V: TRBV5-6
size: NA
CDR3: CASSLGGFGGGDTQYF
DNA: TGTGCCAGCAGCTTAGGGGGATTCGGTGGGGGAGATACGCAGTATTTT

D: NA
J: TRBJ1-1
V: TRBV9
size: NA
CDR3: CASSAVQGTEAFF
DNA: TGTGCCAGCAGCGCTGTACAGGGAACTGAAGCTTTCTTT

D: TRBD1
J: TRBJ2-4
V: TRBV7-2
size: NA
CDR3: CASSSRQGVAKNIQYF
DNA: TGTGCCAGCAGCTCCCGACAGGGAGTAGCCAAAAACATTCAGTACTTC

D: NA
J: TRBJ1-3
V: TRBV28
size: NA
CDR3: CASSFADSGNTIYF
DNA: TGTGCCAGCAGTTTTGCAGACTCTGGAAACACCATATATTTT

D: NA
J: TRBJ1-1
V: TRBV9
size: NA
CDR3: CASSTGTDTEAFF
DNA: TGTGCCAGCAGCACCGGGACTGACACTGAAGCTTTCTTT

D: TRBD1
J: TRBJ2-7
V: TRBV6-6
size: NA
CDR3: CASTTGTGVEQYF
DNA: TGTGCCAGCACCACCGGGACAGGGGTTGAGCAGTACTTC

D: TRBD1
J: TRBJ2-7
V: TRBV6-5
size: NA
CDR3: CASSYSGTGGREQYF
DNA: TGTGCCAGCAGTTACTCGGGGACAGGGGGGAGGGAGCAGTACTTC

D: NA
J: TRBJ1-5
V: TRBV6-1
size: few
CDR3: CASTLDYSNQPQHF
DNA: TGTGCCAGCACGTTAGATTATAGCAATCAGCCCCAGCATTTT

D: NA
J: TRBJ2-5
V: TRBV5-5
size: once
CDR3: CASSLVQVEETQYF
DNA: TGTGCCAGCAGCTTGGTCCAGGTGGAAGAGACCCAGTACTTC

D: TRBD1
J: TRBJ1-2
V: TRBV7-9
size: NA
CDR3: CASSRTGDGGYTF
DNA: TGTGCCAGCAGCCGGACAGGGGATGGGGGCTACACCTTC

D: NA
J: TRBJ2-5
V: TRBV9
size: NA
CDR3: CASTPGAGRRQETQYF
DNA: TGTGCCAGCACCCCTGGGGCAGGACGACGCCAAGAGACCCAGTACTTC